A single TCR beta chain is shown here with its context. The antigen is undetermined. This CDR3 spans 13 amino acids. CDR1 and CDR2 from the germline V gene are SGDLS and YYNGEE. This sample is drawn from a study of CXCR3-negative and CXCR3-positive naive CD8 T cells. Study observations and caveats: CXCR3-negative naive cells had less hydrophobic TRB CDR3s than did CXCR3-positive naive cells. TRB CDR3 properties were used to infer TCR strength, and surface CD5 was comparable between naive subsets.

UMI-labeled 5' RACE TRB cDNA libraries were prepared from the cells. With the 5' RACE reads reprocessed, TCRdb shows one record per CDR3 protein and no DNA. In all, the sample yields around 120,000 distinct CDR3 sequences. The rearrangement links TRBV9 to TRBJ1-3. The TCR sequence derives from a human donor in good health. Some clones in this sample may be carry-over from other donors' samples. Sequencing was done on a sample of naive CXCR3+ CD8+ T cells from blood. Subset defined: CD45RO-CCR7+CD27+CD95- naive CD8+ T cells expressing CXCR3 (TNR3+). CDR3 residues: CASSVRTGNTIYF.